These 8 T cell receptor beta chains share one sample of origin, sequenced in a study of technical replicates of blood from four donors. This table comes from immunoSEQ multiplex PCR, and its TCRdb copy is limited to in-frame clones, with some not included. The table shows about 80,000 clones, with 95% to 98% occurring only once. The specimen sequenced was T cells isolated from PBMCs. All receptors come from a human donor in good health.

The CDR3 nucleotides are TGTGCCAGCAGTCAGTCCCAGGGTCCTGGAAACACCATATATTTT. It specifies CASSQSQGPGNTIYF. The chain uses TRBV6-5 and TRBJ1-3; perhaps TRBD1 as D (5 bases). CDR3 length: 15 amino acids. With 5 bases removed from V and 2 bases from J, the gap between germline ends came to 13 bases. Germline CDR1 is MNHEY and CDR2 is SVGAGI.

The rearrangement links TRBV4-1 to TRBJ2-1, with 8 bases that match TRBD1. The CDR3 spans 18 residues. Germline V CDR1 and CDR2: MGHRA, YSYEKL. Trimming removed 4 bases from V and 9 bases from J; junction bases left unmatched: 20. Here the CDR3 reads CASSRAIRIGTGRGEQFF. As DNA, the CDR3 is TGCGCCAGCAGCCGAGCTATTCGAATAGGGACAGGCCGTGGTGAGCAGTTCTTC.

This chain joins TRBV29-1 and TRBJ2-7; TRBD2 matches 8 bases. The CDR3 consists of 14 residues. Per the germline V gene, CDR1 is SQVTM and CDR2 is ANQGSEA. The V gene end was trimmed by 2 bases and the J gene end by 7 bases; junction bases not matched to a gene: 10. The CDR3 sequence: CSVEYGSGSLEQYF. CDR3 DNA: TGCAGCGTTGAATACGGGAGCGGGAGCTTAGAGCAGTACTTC.

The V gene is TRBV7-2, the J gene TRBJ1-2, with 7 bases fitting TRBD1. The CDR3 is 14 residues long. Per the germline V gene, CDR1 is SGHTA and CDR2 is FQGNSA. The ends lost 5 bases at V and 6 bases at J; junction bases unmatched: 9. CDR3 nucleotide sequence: TGTGCCAGCAGCCCCCGGACAGGAATGCATGGCTACACCTTC. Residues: CASSPRTGMHGYTF. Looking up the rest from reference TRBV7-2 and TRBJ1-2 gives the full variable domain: GAGVSQSPSNKVTEKGKDVELRCDPISGHTALYWYRQSLGQGLEFLIYFQGNSAPDKSGLPSDRFSAERTGGSVSTLTIQRTQQEDSAVYLCASSPRTGMHGYTFGSGTRLTVV.

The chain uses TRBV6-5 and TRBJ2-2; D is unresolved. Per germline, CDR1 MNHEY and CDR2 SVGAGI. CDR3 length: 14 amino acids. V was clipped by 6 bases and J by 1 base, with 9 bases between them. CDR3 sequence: CASSPARNTGELFF. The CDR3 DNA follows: TGTGCCAGCAGCCCCGCGAGGAACACCGGGGAGCTGTTTTTT.

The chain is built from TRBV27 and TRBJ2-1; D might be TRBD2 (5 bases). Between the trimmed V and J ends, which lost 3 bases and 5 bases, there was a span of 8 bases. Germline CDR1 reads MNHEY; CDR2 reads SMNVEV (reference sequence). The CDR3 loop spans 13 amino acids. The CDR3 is CASSFSGNNEQFF. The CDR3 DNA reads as TGTGCCAGCAGTTTCAGCGGAAACAATGAGCAGTTCTTC.

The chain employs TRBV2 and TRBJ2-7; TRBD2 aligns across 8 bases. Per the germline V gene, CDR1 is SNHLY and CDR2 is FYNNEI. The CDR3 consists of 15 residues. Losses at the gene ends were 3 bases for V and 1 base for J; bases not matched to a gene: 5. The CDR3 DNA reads TGTGCCAGCAGTGATGTCGTAGCGGGATCCTACGAGCAGTACTTC. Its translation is CASSDVVAGSYEQYF. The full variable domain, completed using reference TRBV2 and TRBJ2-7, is EPEVTQTPSHQVTQMGQEVILRCVPISNHLYFYWYRQILGQKVEFLVSFYNNEISEKSEIFDDQFSVERPDGSNFTLKIRSTKLEDSAMYFCASSDVVAGSYEQYFGPGTRLTVT.

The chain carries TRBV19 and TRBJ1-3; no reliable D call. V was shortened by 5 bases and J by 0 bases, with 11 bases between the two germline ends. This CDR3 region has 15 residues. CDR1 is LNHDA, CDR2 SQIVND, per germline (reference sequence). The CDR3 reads CASSPSIFSGNTIYF. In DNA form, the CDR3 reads TGTGCCAGTAGTCCTAGTATATTCTCTGGAAACACCATATATTTT.